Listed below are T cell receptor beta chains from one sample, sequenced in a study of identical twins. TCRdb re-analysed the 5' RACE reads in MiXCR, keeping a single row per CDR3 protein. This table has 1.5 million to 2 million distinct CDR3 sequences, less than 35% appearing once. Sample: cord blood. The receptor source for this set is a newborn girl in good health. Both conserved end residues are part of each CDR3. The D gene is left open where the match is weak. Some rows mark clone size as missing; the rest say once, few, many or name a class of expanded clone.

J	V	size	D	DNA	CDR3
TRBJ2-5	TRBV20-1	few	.	TGCAGTGCTAGCTTTAGCGGCTCTCAAGAGACCCAGTACTTC	CSASFSGSQETQYF
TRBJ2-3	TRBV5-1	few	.	TGCGCCAGCAGCTTGGGTGGCTCCTACACAGATACGCAGTATTTT	CASSLGGSYTDTQYF
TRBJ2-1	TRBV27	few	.	TGTGCCAGCAGTCCCCTGGAGCGCCCCTCCTACAATGAGCAGTTCTTC	CASSPLERPSYNEQFF
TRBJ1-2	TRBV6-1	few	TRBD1	TGTGCCAGCAGGACAGGGTACGGCTATGGCTACACCTTC	CASRTGYGYGYTF
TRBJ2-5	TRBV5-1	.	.	TGCGCCAGCAGCCATCAGGGACCTCCCCGGTACGATGAGCAGTACTTC	CASSHQGPPRYDEQYF
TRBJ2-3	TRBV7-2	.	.	TGTGCCAGCAGCCCCGCCTGGGCTAGCACAGATACGCAGTATTTT	CASSPAWASTDTQYF
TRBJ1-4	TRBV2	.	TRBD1	TGTGCCAGCAGTGAATGGACCCCGGGACAGGGCGGTGAAAAACTGTTTTTT	CASSEWTPGQGGEKLFF
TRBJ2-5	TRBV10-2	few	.	TGCGCCAGCAGTGGATTTAGGACAGAAGAGACCCAGTACTTC	CASSGFRTEETQYF
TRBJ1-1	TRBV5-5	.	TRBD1	TGTGCCAGCAGCCCGATGGACAGGGTGAGTGAAGCTTTCTTT	CASSPMDRVSEAFF
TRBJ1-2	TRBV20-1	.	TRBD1	TGCAGTGCTAGGGGACAGGCTAACTATGGCCACACCTTC	CSARGQANYGHTF
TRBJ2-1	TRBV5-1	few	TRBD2	TGCGCCAGCAGCGTAGGACTAGCCGAGTCCTACAATGAGCAGTTCTTC	CASSVGLAESYNEQFF
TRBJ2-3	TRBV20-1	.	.	TGCAGTGCTAGAGATCTACGCGGAGGGAACACAGATACGCAGTATTTT	CSARDLRGGNTDTQYF
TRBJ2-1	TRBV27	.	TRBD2	TGTGCCAGCAGCCGACTAGCGGGAACCATATACAATGAGCGGTTCTTC	CASSRLAGTIYNERFF